This TCR beta chain was documented in a study of metastatic and nonmetastatic thyroid tumors. Study-wide background: The comparison covered peripheral blood and tumor or nodule tissue in malignant and benign thyroid patients. Overall study results and limits: Reportedly, malignant thyroid tumors had significantly higher TCR beta diversity than benign nodules, in blood and tumor.

This clone was recorded many times. Its antigen is as yet unknown. The CDR3 is 17 amino acids. Germline CDR1 is SGDLS and CDR2 is YYNGEE. V gave up 0 bases and J gave up 8 bases, with 23 bases separating them. Original processing notes: It was from CDR3 differences across clinicopathological groups that a distant-metastasis classifier for papillary thyroid cancer was built. TCRdb reassembled clones from the PCR reads with MiXCR. TCRdb assigned the V and J calls; the authors' analysis was not used. The sample yields around 89,000 clones, 15% seen once. Patients had received no treatment of any kind before thyroid surgery.

V is TRBV9 and J is TRBJ1-2; D possibly corresponds to TRBD1 (5 bases). The origin of this receptor is a female donor with papillary thyroid cancer or a benign thyroid nodule (not recorded which). Some clones in this sample may be carry-over from other donors' samples. Sequencing was performed on blood. In nucleotides, the CDR3 is TGTGCCAGCAGCGTAGTCGGGATCGGGCAGGGTATCCGCGGCTACACCTTC. Translated: CASSVVGIGQGIRGYTF. The full variable domain, rest sourced from reference TRBV9 and TRBJ1-2, is DSGVTQTPKHLITATGQRVTLRCSPRSGDLSVYWYQQSLDQGLQFLIQYYNGEERAKGNILERFSAQQFPDLHSELNLSSLELGDSALYFCASSVVGIGQGIRGYTFGSGTRLTVV.